This T cell receptor (beta chain) was profiled in a study of T cells in Graves' hyperthyroidism and ophthalmopathy. What was amplified from RNA transcripts were TCR beta CDR3 regions. Researchers ran a first-round RT-PCR on the TCR CDR3 using the HTBI primer set. One entry per CDR3 protein results from TCRdb running MiXCR on the multiplex PCR reads. The sample gives about 500,000 distinct CDR3 sequences, 40% to 50% of which show up once; around 47% is in the top ten. Study results and limitations: A model using 13 V-J features told ophthalmopathy apart from stable hyperthyroidism. Clonotypes that were expanded in thyroid above 0.001 mostly appeared in blood too. With a median lead of roughly 6.2 months before onset, the model predicted ophthalmopathy.

This clonotype turned up a few times. Antigen specificity is unknown. Patients were excluded for uncontrolled infection, other autoimmune disease, pregnancy or lactation. Trimming removed 5 bases at V and 7 bases at J, with 21 bases between. This CDR3 region has 15 residues. Germline lookup yields CDR1 DFQATT and CDR2 SNEGSKA (reference sequence). This clonotype originated in an adult woman with Graves' disease, either hyperthyroidism or ophthalmopathy (not recorded which). Input material: peripheral blood or thyroid tissue (not recorded which). The V gene is TRBV20-1, the J gene TRBJ1-3; D uncertain. DNA for the CDR3: TGCAGTGCTGCGACGGGTAAGTGGGAATTTAACACCATATATTTT. Translated: CSAATGKWEFNTIYF.